This is a list of T cell receptor beta chains from one sample in a study of blood T cell repertoires in COVID-19. Assay: immunoSEQ multiplex PCR; the TCRdb copy retains only in-frame clones and omits some. The sample contains 150,000 to 160,000 clones, 80% to 90% of which appear only once. Sequenced sample: peripheral blood. The receptor set was obtained from a woman between 65 and 79 years old with acute or convalescent COVID-19. Both conserved end residues are part of each CDR3. Each record gives: J gene, clone size, D gene, V gene, CDR3 DNA, CDR3 protein. A D gene is named only where the DNA matches it firmly. Not all rows give a size; the values are once, few, many and, for expanded clones, a class.

>TRBJ2-5|once|-|TRBV18
TGTGCCAGCTCACCAGTAGTAGAGACCCAGTACTTC
CASSPVVETQYF
>TRBJ2-3|once|-|TRBV6-5
TGTGCCACCACCGGGACAACCACACCCATTCGTACGCAGTATTTT
CATTGTTTPIRTQYF
>TRBJ2-2|-|-|TRBV11-3
TGTGCCAGCAGGTTCGCAGGGGACACCGGGGAGCTGTTTTTT
CASRFAGDTGELFF
>TRBJ1-2|-|-|TRBV19
TGTGCCAGTAGTATAGTGGACAGAATTAACTATGGCTACACCTTC
CASSIVDRINYGYTF
>TRBJ1-1|-|-|TRBV5-6
TGTGCCAGCAGCTTCAGGGGTTCTTCAGCCACTGAAGCTTTCTTT
CASSFRGSSATEAFF
>TRBJ1-5|-|-|TRBV9
TGTGCCAGCAGCGGAGGAGGGGAAGGACAGCCCCAGCATTTT
CASSGGGEGQPQHF
>TRBJ1-4|-|TRBD1|TRBV19
TGTGCCAGTAGCCTTATGACAGGGGGTAAAGAAAAACTGTTTTTT
CASSLMTGGKEKLFF
>TRBJ2-7|-|-|TRBV6-5
TGTGCCAGCACTTCCCCGGGACAAACCTACGAGCAGTACTTC
CASTSPGQTYEQYF
>TRBJ2-5|-|TRBD2|TRBV9
TGTGCCAGCAGCGAGGGGTGGCGGGGGGCTCAAGAGACCCAGTACTTC
CASSEGWRGAQETQYF
>TRBJ2-7|-|-|TRBV11-2
TGTGCCAGCAGCTTACTCCTTCTTACCGGGGTAGCCTACGAGCAGTACTTC
CASSLLLLTGVAYEQYF
>TRBJ1-2|-|-|TRBV2
TGTGCCAGCAGCCCTAGACCGGCGGGGGATGGTTTGGCCTATGGCTACACCTTC
CASSPRPAGDGLAYGYTF
>TRBJ1-5|-|TRBD1|TRBV5-3
TGTGCGGGCAGGGACAGTCAGCCCCAGCATTTT
CAGRDSQPQHF
>TRBJ2-2|-|TRBD1|TRBV29-1
TGCAGCGTTTCGAAGGGACAGGGGAGCACCGGGGAGCTGTTTTTT
CSVSKGQGSTGELFF
>TRBJ2-2|-|TRBD1|TRBV27
TGTGCCAGCAGAAGGACAGGGGGAACCGGGGAGCTGTTTTTT
CASRRTGGTGELFF
>TRBJ1-4|-|TRBD1|TRBV28
TGTGCCACCCGACAGGGGCTAAATGAAAAACTGTTTTTT
CATRQGLNEKLFF
>TRBJ1-5|-|TRBD1|TRBV19
TGTGCCAGTATGGGGCCGGGACAGGGGGCCAATCAGCCCCAGCATTTT
CASMGPGQGANQPQHF
>TRBJ2-1|once|TRBD1|TRBV5-1
TGCGCCAGCAGCTTGTCAGGGACAGGGATTGACAATGAGCAGTTCTTC
CASSLSGTGIDNEQFF
>TRBJ1-6|-|-|TRBV5-1
TGCGCCAGCAGCTTGGAGCGTGGGACTTTTAATTCACCCCTCCACTTT
CASSLERGTFNSPLHF
>TRBJ2-7|-|-|TRBV6-5
TGTGCCAGCAGTTACTCAGGGAGCGGATACGAGCAGTACTTC
CASSYSGSGYEQYF
>TRBJ1-2|-|TRBD1|TRBV5-1
TGCGCCAGCAGCTTGGGACAGGGAATAGATGGCTACACCTTC
CASSLGQGIDGYTF
>TRBJ2-5|-|-|TRBV5-8
TGTGCCAGCAGCTTGGAATTGGGAAGGAGGGAGACCCAGTACTTC
CASSLELGRRETQYF
>TRBJ1-2|-|TRBD1|TRBV18
TGTGCCAGCTCACCCGGGCCAGGGGGCCTCCACACCTTC
CASSPGPGGLHTF
>TRBJ1-2|-|-|TRBV1
TGCACCAGCAGCCAAGAAGGCCAGGTGGGCTATGGCTACACCTTC
CTSSQEGQVGYGYTF
>TRBJ2-1|-|TRBD2|TRBV3-1/TRBV3-2
TGTGCCAGCAGCCAAGGAAGCGGGGGGGCCGGCGGGGCCTACAATGAGCAGTTCTTC
CASSQGSGGAGGAYNEQFF
>TRBJ1-3|-|-|TRBV7-2
TGTGCCAGCAGCTTAGTTATTGGGAGCTCTGGAAACACCATATATTTT
CASSLVIGSSGNTIYF
>TRBJ2-2|-|-|TRBV19
TGTGCCAGTAGTCTCCCAGGGGTGAACACCGGGGAGCTGTTTTTT
CASSLPGVNTGELFF
>TRBJ1-5|-|TRBD1|TRBV5-1
TGCGCCAGCAGCTTGGGGACAGGGCATCAGCCCCAGCATTTT
CASSLGTGHQPQHF
>TRBJ1-4|-|-|TRBV19
TGTGCCAGTAGTATACAGGAAAATGAAAAACTGTTTTTT
CASSIQENEKLFF
>TRBJ2-1|few|TRBD2|TRBV4-3
TGCGCCAGCAGCCAAGATGGGACTAGCGGGGGCCTGGAGCAGTTCTTC
CASSQDGTSGGLEQFF
>TRBJ1-1|-|-|TRBV30
TGTGCCTGGGCCGTACAGGCGGAGAACACTGAAGCTTTCTTT
CAWAVQAENTEAFF
>TRBJ1-6|-|TRBD1|TRBV27
TGTGCCAGCAGTTTTCGGACAGGATCACCCCTCCACTTT
CASSFRTGSPLHF
>TRBJ2-3|once|TRBD2|TRBV4-1
TGCGCCAGCAGCCAAGAGACGGGGGGACCCACAGATACGCAGTATTTT
CASSQETGGPTDTQYF
>TRBJ2-7|-|-|TRBV11-2
TGTGCCAGCAGCTACGGGTCGACCTACGAGCAGTACTTC
CASSYGSTYEQYF
>TRBJ2-7|-|-|TRBV18
TGTGCCAGCTCACCAATGGGGGGCGAGCAGTACTTC
CASSPMGGEQYF
>TRBJ2-2|-|TRBD2|TRBV5-4
TGTGCCAGCAGCAGTGCGGGGGACCCTCCTGGGAGGAGGGAGCTGTTTTTT
CASSSAGDPPGRRELFF
>TRBJ2-2|-|-|TRBV2
TGTGCCAGCAGCTGGTTTGAGGTTCGGGCCGGGGAGCTGTTTTTT
CASSWFEVRAGELFF
>TRBJ1-6|-|-|TRBV5-1
TGCGCCAGCAGCCCTTACCCGACCGAGACTTATAATTCACCCCTCCACTTT
CASSPYPTETYNSPLHF
>TRBJ1-5|-|-|TRBV10-3
TGTGCCATCAGTGAGTCGGCGGGGAATGAGCAGCCCCAGCATTTT
CAISESAGNEQPQHF
>TRBJ1-1|-|-|TRBV9
TGTGCCAGCAGCGGAATAACAGAGAACACTGAAGCTTTCTTT
CASSGITENTEAFF
>TRBJ1-2|-|TRBD1|TRBV2
TGTGCCAGCAGTGGGAGACAGGGCTCGGGAGGCTACACCTTC
CASSGRQGSGGYTF
>TRBJ2-5|-|-|TRBV7-9
TGTGCCAGCAGCCGACAGAGGCTAGGGCAAGAGACCCAGTACTTC
CASSRQRLGQETQYF
>TRBJ1-5|few|TRBD1|TRBV6-2/TRBV6-3
TGTGCCAGCAGTCAACAGGGGGAGGCTCAGCCCCAGCATTTT
CASSQQGEAQPQHF
>TRBJ2-2|-|-|TRBV2
TGTGCCAGCAGTTCCAAAGGGGGTACCGGGGAGCTGTTTTTT
CASSSKGGTGELFF
>TRBJ1-1|once|-|TRBV7-2
TGTGCCAGCAGCTCCCTGCTCCTGGGGGCCACTGAAGCTTTCTTT
CASSSLLLGATEAFF
>TRBJ1-3|-|-|TRBV5-1
TGCGCCAGCAGCCCCTTAGGCGGCGACTCTGGAAACACCATATATTTT
CASSPLGGDSGNTIYF
>TRBJ2-3|-|TRBD2|TRBV6-5
TGTGCCAGCAGAACGGGACTAGCTTCGGCAGATACGCAGTATTTT
CASRTGLASADTQYF
>TRBJ1-2|-|TRBD1|TRBV4-2
TGTGCCAGCAGCCAAGAGAGGGGGCGAAACTATGGCTACACCTTC
CASSQERGRNYGYTF
>TRBJ2-1|once|-|TRBV19
TGTGCCAGTAAGGAGTCCCTTCGTCGCGAGCAGTTCTTC
CASKESLRREQFF
>TRBJ1-1|-|-|TRBV19
TGTGCCAGTAGTCGGGGGAGGACTGAAGCTTTCTTT
CASSRGRTEAFF